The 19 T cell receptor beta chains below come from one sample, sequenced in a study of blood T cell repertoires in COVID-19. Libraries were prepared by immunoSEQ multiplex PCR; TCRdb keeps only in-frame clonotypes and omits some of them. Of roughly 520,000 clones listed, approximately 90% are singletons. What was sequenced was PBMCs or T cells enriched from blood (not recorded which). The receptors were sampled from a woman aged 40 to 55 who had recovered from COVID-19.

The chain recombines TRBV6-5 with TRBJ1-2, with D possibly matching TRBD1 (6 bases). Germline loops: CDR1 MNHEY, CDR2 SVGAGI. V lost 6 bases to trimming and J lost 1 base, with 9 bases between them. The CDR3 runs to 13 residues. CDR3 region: CASSQGLNYGYTF. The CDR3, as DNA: TGTGCCAGCAGCCAGGGGCTTAACTATGGCTACACCTTC.

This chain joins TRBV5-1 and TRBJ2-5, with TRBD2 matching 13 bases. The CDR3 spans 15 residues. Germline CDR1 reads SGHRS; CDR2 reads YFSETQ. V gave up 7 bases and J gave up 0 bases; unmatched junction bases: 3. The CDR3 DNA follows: TGCGCCAGCTCGGGACTAGCGGGATACCAAGAGACCCAGTACTTC. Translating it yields CASSGLAGYQETQYF.

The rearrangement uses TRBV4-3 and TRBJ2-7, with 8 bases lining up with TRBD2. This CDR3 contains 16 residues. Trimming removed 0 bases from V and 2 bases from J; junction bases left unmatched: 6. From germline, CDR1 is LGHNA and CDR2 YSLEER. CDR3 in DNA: TGCGCCAGCAGCCAAGATTGGGCGGGAGGACCCTACGAGCAGTACTTC. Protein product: CASSQDWAGGPYEQYF.

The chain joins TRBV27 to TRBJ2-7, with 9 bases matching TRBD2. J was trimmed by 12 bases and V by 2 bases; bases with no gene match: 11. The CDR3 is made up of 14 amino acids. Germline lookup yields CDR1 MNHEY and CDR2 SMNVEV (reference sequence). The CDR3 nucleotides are TGTGCCAGCAGTTTACAACTAGCGGGTCCGGGGTGGTACTTC. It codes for CASSLQLAGPGWYF.

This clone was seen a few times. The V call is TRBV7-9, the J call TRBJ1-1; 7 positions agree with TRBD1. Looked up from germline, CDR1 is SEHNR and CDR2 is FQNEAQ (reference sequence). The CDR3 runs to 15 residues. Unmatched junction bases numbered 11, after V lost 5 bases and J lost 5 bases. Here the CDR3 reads CASSRRAGGETEAFF. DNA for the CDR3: TGTGCCAGCAGCCGAAGGGCAGGGGGAGAGACTGAAGCTTTCTTT.

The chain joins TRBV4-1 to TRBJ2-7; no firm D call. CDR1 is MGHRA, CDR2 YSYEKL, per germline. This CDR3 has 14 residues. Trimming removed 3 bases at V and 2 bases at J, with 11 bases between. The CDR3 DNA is TGCGCCAGCAGCCAGAAAGAAACTCCCTACGAGCAGTACTTC. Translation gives CASSQKETPYEQYF.

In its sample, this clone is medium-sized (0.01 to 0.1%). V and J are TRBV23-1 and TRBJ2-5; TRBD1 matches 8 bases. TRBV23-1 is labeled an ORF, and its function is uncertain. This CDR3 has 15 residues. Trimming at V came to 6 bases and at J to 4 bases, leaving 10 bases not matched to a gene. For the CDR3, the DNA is TGCGCCAGCAGACCACGCGAGACAGGGGCAGAGACCCAGTACTTC. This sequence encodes CASRPRETGAETQYF.

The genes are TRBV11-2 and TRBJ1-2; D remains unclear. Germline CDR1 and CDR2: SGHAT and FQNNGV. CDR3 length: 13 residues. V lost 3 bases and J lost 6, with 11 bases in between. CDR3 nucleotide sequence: TGTGCCAGCAGCTTCGACGGGTGGGATGGCTACACCTTC. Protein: CASSFDGWDGYTF. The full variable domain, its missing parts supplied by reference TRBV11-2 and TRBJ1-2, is EAGVAQSPRYKIIEKRQSVAFWCNPISGHATLYWYQQILGQGPKLLIQFQNNGVVDDSQLPKDRFSAERLKGVDSTLKIQPAKLEDSAVYLCASSFDGWDGYTFGSGTRLTVV.

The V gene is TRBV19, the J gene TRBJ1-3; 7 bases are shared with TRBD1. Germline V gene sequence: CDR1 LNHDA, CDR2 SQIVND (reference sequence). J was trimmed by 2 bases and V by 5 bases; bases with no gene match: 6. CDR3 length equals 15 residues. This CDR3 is CASSLTGNAGNTIYF. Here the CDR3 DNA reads TGTGCCAGTAGTCTGACAGGGAACGCTGGAAACACCATATATTTT.

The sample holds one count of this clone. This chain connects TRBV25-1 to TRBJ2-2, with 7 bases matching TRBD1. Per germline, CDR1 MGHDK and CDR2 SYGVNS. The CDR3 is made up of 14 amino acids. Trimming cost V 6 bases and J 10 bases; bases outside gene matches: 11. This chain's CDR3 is CASSRDSIRVELFF. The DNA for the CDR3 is TGTGCCAGCAGCCGGGACAGTATTAGGGTGGAGCTGTTTTTT.

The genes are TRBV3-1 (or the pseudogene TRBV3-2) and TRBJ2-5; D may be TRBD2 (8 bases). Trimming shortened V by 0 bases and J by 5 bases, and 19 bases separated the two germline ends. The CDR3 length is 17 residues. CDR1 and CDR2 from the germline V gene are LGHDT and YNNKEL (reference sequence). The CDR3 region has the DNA TGTGCCAGCAGCCAAGATCCCCCGGGACTAGGGGGCGAGACCCAGTACTTC. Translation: CASSQDPPGLGGETQYF.

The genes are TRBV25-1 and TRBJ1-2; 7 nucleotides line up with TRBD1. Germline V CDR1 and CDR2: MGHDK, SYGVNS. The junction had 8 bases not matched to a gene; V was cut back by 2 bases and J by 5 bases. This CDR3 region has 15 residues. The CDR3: CASSEPGTASYGYTF. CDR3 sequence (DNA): TGTGCCAGCAGTGAACCCGGGACAGCCTCTTATGGCTACACCTTC.

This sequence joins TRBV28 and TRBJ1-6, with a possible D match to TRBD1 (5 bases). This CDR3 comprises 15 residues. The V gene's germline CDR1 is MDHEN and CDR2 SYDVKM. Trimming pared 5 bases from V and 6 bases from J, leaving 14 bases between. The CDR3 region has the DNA TGTGCCAGCAGTGCGCAGGGAGGGTTTAATTCACCCCTCCACTTT. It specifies CASSAQGGFNSPLHF.

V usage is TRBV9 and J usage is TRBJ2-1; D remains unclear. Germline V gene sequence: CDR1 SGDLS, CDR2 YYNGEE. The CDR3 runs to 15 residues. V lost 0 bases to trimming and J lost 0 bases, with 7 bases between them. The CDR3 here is CASSVEASSYNEQFF. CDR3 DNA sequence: TGTGCCAGCAGCGTAGAGGCTAGCTCCTACAATGAGCAGTTCTTC. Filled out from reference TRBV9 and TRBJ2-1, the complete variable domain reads DSGVTQTPKHLITATGQRVTLRCSPRSGDLSVYWYQQSLDQGLQFLIQYYNGEERAKGNILERFSAQQFPDLHSELNLSSLELGDSALYFCASSVEASSYNEQFFGPGTRLTVL.

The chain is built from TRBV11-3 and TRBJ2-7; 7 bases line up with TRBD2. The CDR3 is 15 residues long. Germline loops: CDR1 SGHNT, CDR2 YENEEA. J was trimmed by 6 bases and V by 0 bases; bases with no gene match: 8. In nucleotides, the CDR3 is TGTGCCAGCAGCTTAGACCAGCATAGCGGGTCCGAGCAGTACTTC. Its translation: CASSLDQHSGSEQYF.

The CDR3 nucleotides are TGTGCCAGCAGCTCGCTAGGACACTCTTACGGCACAGATACGCAGTATTTT. It is translated as CASSSLGHSYGTDTQYF. This chain uses TRBV14 with TRBJ2-3, with D tentatively TRBD1 (5 bases). Trimming pared 5 bases from V and 1 base from J, leaving 19 bases between. CDR1 is SGHDN, CDR2 FVKESK, per germline. This CDR3 has 17 amino acids. The whole variable domain, filled in from reference TRBV14 and TRBJ2-3, reads EAGVTQFPSHSVIEKGQTVTLRCDPISGHDNLYWYRRVMGKEIKFLLHFVKESKQDESGMPNNRFLAERTGGTYSTLKVQPAELEDSGVYFCASSSLGHSYGTDTQYFGPGTRLTVL.

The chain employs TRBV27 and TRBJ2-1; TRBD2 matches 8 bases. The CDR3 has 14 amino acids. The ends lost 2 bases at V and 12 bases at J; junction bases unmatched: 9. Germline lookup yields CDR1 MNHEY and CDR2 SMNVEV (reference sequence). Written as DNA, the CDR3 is TGTGCCAGCAGTTTAGCGGGGGCACGGGAGGGGCAGTTCTTC. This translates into CASSLAGAREGQFF.

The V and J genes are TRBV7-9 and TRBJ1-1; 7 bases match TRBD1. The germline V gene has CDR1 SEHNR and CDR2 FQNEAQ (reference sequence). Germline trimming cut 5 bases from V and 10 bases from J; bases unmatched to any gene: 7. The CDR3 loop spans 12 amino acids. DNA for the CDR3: TGTGCCAGCAGCATAGGGACAGTGGGAGCTTTCTTT. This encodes CASSIGTVGAFF.

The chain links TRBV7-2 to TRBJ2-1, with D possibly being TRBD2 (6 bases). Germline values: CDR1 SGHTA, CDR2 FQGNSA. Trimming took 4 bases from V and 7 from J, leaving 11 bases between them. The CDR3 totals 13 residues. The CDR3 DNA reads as TGTGCCAGCAGCTCGACTAGAACTAATGAGCAGTTCTTC. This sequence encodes CASSSTRTNEQFF.